Below, 8 T cell receptor beta chains from the same sample are listed, as sequenced in a study of shared clonotypes between healthy human individuals. Sequencing used immunoSEQ multiplex PCR; TCRdb keeps in-frame clones, though not all of them. The sample lists some 1 million clones; around 76% were seen once. The sample comprised memory CD4+ T cells sorted from blood. The subset denotes: CD45RA-negative fraction. Source of these receptors: a man between 18 and 29 years old in good health.

This clone was observed a handful of times. The chain carries TRBV7-3 and TRBJ2-3, with 13 nucleotides matching TRBD2. The germline V gene has CDR1 SGHTA and CDR2 FQGTGA. V trimming: 4 bases; J trimming: 5 bases; junction bases outside the gene matches: 6. This CDR3 contains 16 residues. The CDR3 sequence is CASSSRTSGGLDTQYF. The CDR3 DNA follows: TGTGCCAGCAGCTCTCGGACTAGCGGGGGTTTAGATACGCAGTATTTT. Complete variable domain (other parts from reference TRBV7-3 and TRBJ2-3): GAGVSQTPSNKVTEKGKYVELRCDPISGHTALYWYRQSLGQGPEFLIYFQGTGAADDSGLPNDRFFAVRPEGSVSTLKIQRTERGDSAVYLCASSSRTSGGLDTQYFGPGTRLTVL.

The rearrangement links TRBV4-1 to TRBJ2-6; 7 nucleotides align to TRBD2. Looked up from germline, CDR1 is MGHRA and CDR2 is YSYEKL. CDR3 size: 17 residues. The V gene end was trimmed by 0 bases and the J gene end by 1 base; junction bases not matched to a gene: 3. CDR3 sequence (DNA): TGCGCCAGCAGCCAAGAGCTAGCGGCTTCTGGGGCCAACGTCCTGACTTTC. Translated, it gives CASSQELAASGANVLTF.

In this sample, this clone turned up a few times. The chain couples TRBV5-1 to TRBJ2-7; D is perhaps TRBD1 (7 bases). The germline V gene encodes CDR1 SGHRS and CDR2 YFSETQ. Trimming stripped 3 bases from V and 0 bases from J, with 16 bases between. The CDR3 length is 16 residues. CDR3: CASSSSSRGASYEQYF. The CDR3 DNA sequence: TGCGCCAGCAGCTCATCCTCCAGGGGGGCCTCCTACGAGCAGTACTTC.

This chain connects TRBV6-6 to TRBJ1-5, with no clear D. Germline loops: CDR1 MNHNY, CDR2 SVGAGI (reference sequence). The CDR3 has 15 residues. Between the trimmed V and J ends, which lost 6 bases and 2 bases, there was a span of 14 bases. CDR3 protein: CASRPNPNGNQPQHF. DNA of the CDR3: TGTGCCAGCAGACCCAACCCTAATGGCAATCAGCCCCAGCATTTT.

The gene calls are TRBV2 and TRBJ2-7; D is ambiguous. The V and J ends lost 6 bases and 5 bases respectively, with 17 bases between them. This CDR3 contains 14 residues. Germline V gene sequence: CDR1 SNHLY, CDR2 FYNNEI. CDR3 amino acids: CASRKGLAGDEQYF. The CDR3 DNA reads as TGTGCCAGCAGAAAAGGGCTTGCCGGAGACGAGCAGTACTTC.

This clone has more than one count but fewer than ten. This chain connects TRBV30 to TRBJ1-1; 9 bases line up with TRBD1. From germline, CDR1 is GTSNPN and CDR2 SVGIG (reference sequence). The CDR3 is made up of 13 amino acids. V lost 3 bases and J lost 11; bases outside the gene matches: 10. The CDR3 DNA sequence: TGTGCCTGGAGCGGACAGGGGCGGACGGTGGCTTTCTTT. This encodes CAWSGQGRTVAFF.

This sequence joins TRBV30 and TRBJ2-1; possible D gene TRBD2, 6 bases. This CDR3 contains 16 residues. V lost 1 base to trimming and J lost 2 bases, with 15 bases between them. Germline V gives CDR1 GTSNPN, CDR2 SVGIG (reference sequence). CDR3 bases: TGTGCCTGGAGTGAAGGCTTAGCGGTCACCTACAATGAGCAGTTCTTC. This gives the protein CAWSEGLAVTYNEQFF.

The CDR3 reads CASSLSVGGYTF. The CDR3 region has the DNA TGTGCCAGCAGCTTAAGTGTGGGCGGCTACACCTTC. This sequence joins TRBV5-6 and TRBJ1-2; D is unresolved. CDR3 length equals 12 residues. V shed 2 bases and J shed 8 bases, with 10 bases lying between them. Germline assignment: CDR1 SGHDT and CDR2 YYEEEE.